Included here is one TCR beta chain sequence, with context. Its antigen is not known. This sample stems from a study of cytomegalovirus exposure and HLA in healthy donors. Broader study findings: A later analysis found common viral pathogens apparently linked to several of the most significant clusters. Overall, around 160 TCR beta chains were annotated as cytomegalovirus-associated. Follow-up analysis later connected one missense variant in DCLRE1C with trimming of TCR beta V- and J-genes.

Germline V gene lookup returns CDR1 SGHAT and CDR2 FQNNGV. There are 14 residues in the CDR3. Between the trimmed V and J ends, which lost 5 bases and 3 bases, there was a span of 14 bases. Primers: 60 Vbeta forward and 13 Jbeta reverse. The assay was immunoSEQ multiplex PCR, and TCRdb's table has in-frame clones only and misses some. The sample consists of approximately 160,000 clones, 81% of them appearing once. The sequence was obtained from a man aged 45-65 years in good health and CMV-seropositive. V and J are TRBV11-2 and TRBJ2-7; a weak D match, TRBD2 (7 bases). The sequenced sample was PBMCs. The CDR3 reads CASSPGGTHYEQYF. CDR3 in DNA: TGTGCCAGCAGCCCCGGGGGGACACACTACGAGCAGTACTTC.